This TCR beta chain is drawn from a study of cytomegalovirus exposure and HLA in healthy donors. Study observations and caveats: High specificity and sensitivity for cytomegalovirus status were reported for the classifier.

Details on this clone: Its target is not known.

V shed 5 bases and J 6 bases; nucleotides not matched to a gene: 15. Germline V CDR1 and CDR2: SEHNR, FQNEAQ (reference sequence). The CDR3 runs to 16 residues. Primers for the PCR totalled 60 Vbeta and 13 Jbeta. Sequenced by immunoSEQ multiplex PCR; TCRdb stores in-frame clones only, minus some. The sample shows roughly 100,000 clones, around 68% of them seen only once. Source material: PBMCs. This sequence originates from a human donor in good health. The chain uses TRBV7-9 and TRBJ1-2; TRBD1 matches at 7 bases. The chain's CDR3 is CASSTGIQGWVDGYTF. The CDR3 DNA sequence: TGTGCCAGCAGCACGGGCATACAGGGGTGGGTTGATGGCTACACCTTC. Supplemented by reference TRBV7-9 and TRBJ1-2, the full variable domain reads DTGVSQNPRHKITKRGQNVTFRCDPISEHNRLYWYRQTLGQGPEFLTYFQNEAQLEKSRLLSDRFSAERPKGSFSTLEIQRTEQGDSAMYLCASSTGIQGWVDGYTFGSGTRLTVV.